This T cell receptor beta chain is from a study of T cell changes during pregnancy in multiple sclerosis. Profiled with immunoSEQ multiplex PCR; TCRdb holds only in-frame clones, not every one. The sample includes around 420 clones, 66% of them seen just once. As concerns this clone: The antigen remains unidentified.

The V gene's germline CDR1 is SGHRS and CDR2 YFSETQ. Trimming pared 0 bases from V and 3 bases from J, leaving 6 bases between. The CDR3 covers 13 residues. Sequencing was done on a sample of cultured CD4+ T cells. V usage is TRBV5-1 and J usage is TRBJ2-5; the D is unclear. This receptor was taken from a female patient with multiple sclerosis, enrolled in a pregnancy study. Some clones in this sample may be carry-over from other donors' samples. The CDR3 sequence is CASSLVPKETQYF. DNA for the CDR3: TGCGCCAGCAGCTTGGTTCCCAAAGAGACCCAGTACTTC.